The 23 T cell receptor beta chains below were found in one sample sequenced in a study of blood T cell repertoires in COVID-19. Measured with immunoSEQ multiplex PCR; TCRdb has only the in-frame clones, and not every one. The sample consists of roughly 410,000 clones, around 87% of them appearing once. Sequences were obtained from peripheral blood. All receptors come from a woman aged 60 to 75 with COVID-19, enrolled during active disease.

The genes are TRBV5-1 and TRBJ2-6; 8 nucleotides agree with TRBD1. The germline CDR1 and CDR2 sequences are SGHRS and YFSETQ. V lost 1 base and J lost 4; bases outside the gene matches: 10. This CDR3 has 18 amino acids. The CDR3: CASSLYTGGMIGANVLTF. Here the CDR3 DNA reads TGCGCCAGCAGCTTGTACACAGGGGGAATGATCGGGGCCAACGTCCTGACTTTC.

This chain links TRBV5-1 with TRBJ1-3; TRBD1 agrees at 9 bases. The germline V gene encodes CDR1 SGHRS and CDR2 YFSETQ. The V gene end was trimmed by 5 bases and the J gene end by 0 bases; junction bases not matched to a gene: 12. There are 18 residues in the CDR3. The CDR3 reads CASSPRGQGLNSGNTIYF. DNA of the CDR3: TGCGCCAGCAGTCCTAGAGGACAGGGGTTGAACTCTGGAAACACCATATATTTT.

The rearrangement joins TRBV4-1 to TRBJ2-1; TRBD1 might be the D (6 bases). The CDR3 totals 15 residues. The V end lost 4 bases, the J end lost 4 bases, and 14 bases lay between the germline ends. Germline-derived CDR1 and CDR2 are MGHRA and YSYEKL. In DNA form, the CDR3 reads TGCGCCAGCAGCCGAACAGGGAGCGCGTACAATGAGCAGTTCTTC. It encodes CASSRTGSAYNEQFF.

The chain has TRBV19 and TRBJ2-7; maybe TRBD1 (5 bases). V was pared by 4 bases and J by 2 bases, with 12 bases between. CDR3 length: 14 amino acids. Germline assignment: CDR1 LNHDA and CDR2 SQIVND (reference sequence). Written as DNA, the CDR3 is TGTGCCAGTAGTACGCGCAAAGGGGCCTACGAGCAGTACTTC. This translates into CASSTRKGAYEQYF.

As regards this clone: At the DNA level, this CDR3 is encoded by other sequences in the same sample as well. The chain carries TRBV5-4 and TRBJ2-2, with a weak D call TRBD1 (6 bases). The V and J ends lost 2 bases and 1 base respectively, with 9 bases between them. Germline V gives CDR1 SGHNT, CDR2 YYREEE (reference sequence). The CDR3 runs to 15 residues. CDR3 DNA sequence: TGTGCCAGCAGCTTTGGGGGCGGGAACACCGGGGAGCTGTTTTTT. Amino acids: CASSFGGGNTGELFF.

Remarks on this clone: The same CDR3 can be traced to other DNA sequences in this sample. The chain carries TRBV19 and TRBJ2-7; TRBD2 matches at 7 bases. The CDR3 has 13 amino acids. V lost 1 base and J lost 4; bases outside the gene matches: 1. The germline V gene has CDR1 LNHDA and CDR2 SQIVND (reference sequence). For the CDR3, the DNA is TGTGCCAGTAGTATAGGGGGAGGGTACGAGCAGTACTTC. It specifies CASSIGGGYEQYF.

This clone appeared once. The V and J genes are TRBV5-1 and TRBJ1-1, with TRBD1 as a possible D gene (6 bases). The CDR3 has 14 residues. The germline CDR1 and CDR2 sequences are SGHRS and YFSETQ. V gave up 4 bases and J gave up 1 base, with 11 bases separating them. CDR3 bases: TGCGCCAGCAGCGTATTACAGGGGAACACTGAAGCTTTCTTT. Translating gives CASSVLQGNTEAFF.

CDR3 sequence reads: CASSLEGRAYEQYF. In DNA, the CDR3 is TGCGCCAGCAGCTTGGAGGGCAGGGCCTACGAGCAGTACTTC. The gene calls are TRBV5-1 and TRBJ2-7; the D gene is possibly TRBD1 (5 bases). V lost 0 bases to trimming and J lost 2 bases, with 9 bases between them. Germline CDR1 is SGHRS and CDR2 is YFSETQ. The CDR3 sequence is 14 residues long. Drawing the rest from reference TRBV5-1 and TRBJ2-7, the complete variable domain is KAGVTQTPRYLIKTRGQQVTLSCSPISGHRSVSWYQQTPGQGLQFLFEYFSETQRNKGNFPGRFSGRQFSNSRSEMNVSTLELGDSALYLCASSLEGRAYEQYFGPGTRLTVT.

The chain joins TRBV3-1 (or the pseudogene TRBV3-2) to TRBJ2-2; TRBD1 matches at 10 bases. The CDR3 totals 16 residues. Per germline, CDR1 LGHDT and CDR2 YNNKEL (reference sequence). Losses at the gene ends were 1 base for V and 6 bases for J; bases not matched to a gene: 5. The CDR3 coding sequence is TGTGCCAGCAGCCAAGCGAGGACAGGGGGGGCCGGGGAGCTGTTTTTT. It is translated as CASSQARTGGAGELFF.

The V gene is TRBV7-6, the J gene TRBJ1-1; 10 nucleotides agree with TRBD1. The CDR3 has 21 amino acids. After removal of 3 bases from V and 3 bases from J, the junction contained 22 bases not matched to a gene. From germline, CDR1 is SGHVS and CDR2 FNYEAQ. The CDR3 here is CASSLRSITRMTGGGYTEAFF. The DNA for the CDR3 is TGTGCCAGCAGCTTGAGATCGATCACGAGGATGACAGGGGGCGGGTACACTGAAGCTTTCTTT.

The J gene is TRBJ2-1, the V gene TRBV9; 7 nucleotides line up with TRBD1. The CDR3 runs 16 residues. Germline CDR1 SGDLS, CDR2 YYNGEE. The trim removed 4 bases at V and 6 bases at J, leaving 13 bases unmatched. The CDR3 sequence: CASSLRVRGPGNEQFF. DNA for the CDR3: TGTGCCAGCAGCCTAAGAGTTAGGGGGCCGGGCAATGAGCAGTTCTTC.

V and J are TRBV9 and TRBJ2-1; D ambiguous. Germline V gives CDR1 SGDLS, CDR2 YYNGEE. This CDR3 contains 13 residues. V was pared by 4 bases and J by 0 bases, with 5 bases between. CDR3: CASSRSSYNEQFF. Here the CDR3 DNA reads TGTGCCAGCAGCCGGAGCTCCTACAATGAGCAGTTCTTC.

The chain links TRBV24-1 to TRBJ2-5; 8 bases align to TRBD1. V lost 3 bases, J lost 5 bases, and 7 bases stayed unmatched. In germline, CDR1 is KGHDR, CDR2 SFDVKD. CDR3 size: 15 residues. The CDR3 is CATSDVGQGLETQYF. The DNA of the CDR3 is TGTGCCACCAGTGATGTTGGACAGGGCCTCGAGACCCAGTACTTC.

In this sample, this clone turned up once. The rearrangement joins TRBV15 to TRBJ2-7; D possibly corresponds to TRBD2 (5 bases). The CDR3 sequence is 12 residues long. V shed 8 bases and J shed 2 bases, with 10 bases lying between them. CDR1 is LNHNV and CDR2 is YYDKDF in the germline V gene (reference sequence). This CDR3 reads CATAPGTYEQYF. In DNA form, the CDR3 reads TGTGCCACCGCCCCGGGGACCTACGAGCAGTACTTC. The full variable domain, rest sourced from reference TRBV15 and TRBJ2-7, is DAMVIQNPRYQVTQFGKPVTLSCSQTLNHNVMYWYQQKSSQAPKLLFHYYDKDFNNEADTPDNFQSRRPNTSFCFLDIRSPGLGDTAMYLCATAPGTYEQYFGPGTRLTVT.

The chain links TRBV11-3 to TRBJ2-1; 8 bases are shared with TRBD2. Trimming removed 3 bases from V and 6 bases from J; junction bases left unmatched: 10. This CDR3 region has 16 residues. Germline V CDR1 and CDR2: SGHNT, YENEEA. The CDR3 bases are TGTGCCAGCAGCTTGCCCGCCCCGGGGGGGGCCAATGAGCAGTTCTTC. This codes for CASSLPAPGGANEQFF.

The chain links TRBV2 to TRBJ1-1; D is uncertain. The CDR3 extends over 15 amino acids. The V gene's germline CDR1 is SNHLY and CDR2 FYNNEI. The V end lost 7 bases, the J end lost 4 bases, and 19 bases lay between the germline ends. In DNA form, the CDR3 reads TGTGCCAGCACCCCAGACGCCGGAGGAGGCACTGAAGCTTTCTTT. This translates into CASTPDAGGGTEAFF.

The chain uses TRBV5-4 and TRBJ2-2; 8 positions agree with TRBD1. CDR3 length: 15 residues. V gave up 4 bases and J gave up 5 bases; unmatched junction bases: 7. The germline V gene has CDR1 SGHNT and CDR2 YYREEE (reference sequence). The DNA for the CDR3 is TGTGCCAGCAGCGCAGGGGGCTTCGGGACCGGGGAGCTGTTTTTT. Amino acid sequence: CASSAGGFGTGELFF.

V usage is TRBV15 and J usage is TRBJ2-3; D is possibly TRBD2 (6 bases). Germline CDR1 LNHNV, CDR2 YYDKDF (reference sequence). CDR3 length equals 15 residues. Between the trimmed V and J ends, which lost 4 bases and 2 bases, there was a span of 13 bases. CDR3 nucleotide sequence: TGTGCCACCAGCAAAGGGGACTCGTCCACAGATACGCAGTATTTT. The encoded protein is CATSKGDSSTDTQYF.

The chain links TRBV7-8 to TRBJ2-5; D possibly corresponds to TRBD1 (5 bases). This CDR3 spans 13 amino acids. Germline CDR1 and CDR2: SGHVS and FQNEAQ. V was shortened by 2 bases and J by 5 bases, with 9 bases between the two germline ends. The CDR3 DNA follows: TGTGCCAGCAGCTTAACTGGGGCGGAGACCCAGTACTTC. It codes for CASSLTGAETQYF.

The chain joins TRBV27 to TRBJ2-6; D is undetermined. The CDR3 runs to 15 residues. The V gene's germline CDR1 is MNHEY and CDR2 SMNVEV (reference sequence). The germline V and J ends were trimmed by 7 bases and 4 bases, with 14 bases remaining between them. The CDR3 protein is CASTPLAEGANVLTF. CDR3 nucleotide sequence: TGTGCCAGCACTCCCCTTGCGGAGGGGGCCAACGTCCTGACTTTC.

This chain links TRBV19 with TRBJ2-1, with D possibly matching TRBD2 (7 bases). From germline, CDR1 is LNHDA and CDR2 SQIVND (reference sequence). Trimming shortened V by 4 bases and J by 0 bases, and 16 bases separated the two germline ends. The length of the CDR3 is 17 residues. CDR3 sequence reads: CASSTSPGGRSYNEQFF. The CDR3, as DNA: TGTGCCAGTAGTACCAGTCCGGGGGGCCGCTCCTACAATGAGCAGTTCTTC.

The chain combines TRBV19 with TRBJ1-5; a weak D match, TRBD1 (5 bases). V lost 7 bases to trimming and J lost 2 bases, with 15 bases between them. The length of the CDR3 is 15 residues. The germline gives CDR1 LNHDA, CDR2 SQIVND (reference sequence). CDR3 in amino acids: CASTPRGEGNQPQHF. Here the CDR3 DNA reads TGTGCCAGTACCCCGCGGGGGGAGGGCAATCAGCCCCAGCATTTT.

The chain couples TRBV5-1 to TRBJ2-1; 7 bases align to TRBD2. The CDR3 has 15 amino acids. Per the germline V gene, CDR1 is SGHRS and CDR2 is YFSETQ. With V trimmed by 7 bases and J by 7 bases, 14 bases remained unmatched. CDR3 loop: CASSGGGGSVNEQFF. CDR3 DNA: TGCGCCAGCTCCGGTGGGGGGGGGAGCGTAAATGAGCAGTTCTTC.